This passage covers 32 T cell receptor beta chains from one sample sequenced in a study of graft-versus-host responses after intestinal transplantation. Only in-frame clones appear in the TCRdb table, and some are missing; sequencing was by immunoSEQ multiplex PCR. The profile covers 11,000 or so clones, with about 89% appearing a single time and about 3.7% taken by the ten largest. Time point defined: postoperative day 105 after intestinal transplantation (dayNNNN = postoperative day). The sequences come from PBMCs, collected 105 days after intestinal transplantation. These receptors originate from a human patient who received an intestinal transplant, so some T cells may come from the graft donor.

The gene calls are TRBV27 and TRBJ1-1, with unresolved D. This CDR3 is built from 11 residues. The V end was cut by 5 bases, the J end by 11 bases, with 12 bases between. The germline V gene has CDR1 MNHEY and CDR2 SMNVEV (reference sequence). The CDR3, as DNA: TGTGCCAGCAGTCCCGGGATCGGGGCTTTCTTT. As protein: CASSPGIGAFF.

The rearrangement uses TRBV9 and TRBJ2-5; the match to TRBD2 covers 11 bases. After removal of 3 bases from V and 4 bases from J, the junction contained 5 bases not matched to a gene. Germline CDR1 reads SGDLS; CDR2 reads YYNGEE. CDR3 length equals 15 residues. The CDR3 spells CASSERLAGPETQYF. CDR3 in DNA: TGTGCCAGCAGCGAGAGACTAGCGGGACCAGAGACCCAGTACTTC.

V usage is TRBV6-1 and J usage is TRBJ2-5; D is perhaps TRBD1 (7 bases). The length of the CDR3 is 13 residues. CDR1 is MNHNS, CDR2 SASEGT, per germline. Trimming removed 5 bases from V and 5 bases from J, with 12 bases in between. The CDR3 loop is CASSSTGRETQYF. CDR3 bases: TGTGCCAGCAGTTCGACAGGGAGGGAGACCCAGTACTTC.

V and J are TRBV4-1 and TRBJ2-1; D gene uncertain. Between the trimmed V and J ends, which lost 2 bases and 4 bases, there was a span of 12 bases. The CDR3 covers 15 residues. The germline gives CDR1 MGHRA, CDR2 YSYEKL. As DNA, the CDR3 is TGCGCCAGCAGCCAAAATGGACGCATGTACAATGAGCAGTTCTTC. It yields the protein CASSQNGRMYNEQFF.

The V and J genes are TRBV11-1 and TRBJ2-5, with TRBD1 matching over 10 bases. In germline, CDR1 is SGHAT, CDR2 FQDESV (reference sequence). Losses at the gene ends were 5 bases for V and 5 bases for J; bases not matched to a gene: 11. There are 16 residues in the CDR3. CDR3 loop: CASSRRQGAIGETQYF. CDR3 sequence (DNA): TGTGCCAGCAGCCGGAGACAGGGGGCGATTGGGGAGACCCAGTACTTC.

The chain is built from TRBV10-2 and TRBJ1-3; D ambiguous. The CDR3 contains 15 residues. Trimming removed 4 bases at V and 1 base at J, with 11 bases between. Germline V gene data show CDR1 as WSHSY and CDR2 as SAAADI. CDR3: CASSAAGGSGNTIYF. CDR3 coding DNA: TGCGCCAGCAGTGCTGCGGGAGGGTCTGGAAACACCATATATTTT.

The chain carries TRBV6-1 and TRBJ2-5, with 8 bases that match TRBD2. From germline, CDR1 is MNHNS and CDR2 SASEGT. The CDR3 covers 13 residues. The junction had 4 bases not matched to a gene; V was cut back by 6 bases and J by 4 bases. Written as DNA, the CDR3 is TGTGCCAGCAGCCCGGGACTAGGAGAGACCCAGTACTTC. Its translation is CASSPGLGETQYF.

The chain carries TRBV7-3 and TRBJ2-7; no firm D call. Deletions cut 5 bases from V and 6 bases from J, with 8 bases between. The CDR3 covers 11 residues. The germline V gene has CDR1 SGHTA and CDR2 FQGTGA. The CDR3 DNA reads TGTGCCAGCAGCCAAAGGGCCGAGCAGTACTTC. It translates to CASSQRAEQYF.

The rearrangement joins TRBV27 to TRBJ2-1; TRBD2 might be the D (5 bases). V lost 2 bases to trimming and J lost 2 bases, with 7 bases between them. This CDR3 spans 14 amino acids. Germline CDR1 is MNHEY and CDR2 is SMNVEV (reference sequence). CDR3 amino acids: CASSLSGPYNEQFF. CDR3 nucleotide sequence: TGTGCCAGCAGTTTAAGCGGCCCCTACAATGAGCAGTTCTTC.

The chain combines TRBV4-1 with TRBJ2-3, with 10 bases matching TRBD1. Germline assignment: CDR1 MGHRA and CDR2 YSYEKL. CDR3 size: 17 residues. The V and J ends lost 5 bases and 6 bases, in that order; junction bases with no gene match: 14. As DNA, the CDR3 is TGCGCCAGCAGCGAACTGGGACAGGGGCCTGGGAAGGATACGCAGTATTTT. This codes for CASSELGQGPGKDTQYF.

The chain employs TRBV11-3 and TRBJ1-1; D is possibly TRBD1 (5 bases). CDR1 SGHNT and CDR2 YENEEA come from the germline V gene. CDR3 length: 14 amino acids. Trimming cost V 1 base and J 0 bases, with 6 bases left between them. This CDR3 reads CASSLGGVNTEAFF. The CDR3 region has the DNA TGTGCCAGCAGCTTAGGAGGGGTGAACACTGAAGCTTTCTTT.

V gene TRBV7-9 combines with J gene TRBJ1-4; TRBD1 matches at 9 bases. Per the germline V gene, CDR1 is SEHNR and CDR2 is FQNEAQ (reference sequence). This CDR3 region has 19 residues. After removal of 2 bases from V and 0 bases from J, the junction contained 10 bases not matched to a gene. In DNA, the CDR3 is TGTGCCAGCAGCTTAAGACGGACAGGGGAAGGAGCAACTAATGAAAAACTGTTTTTT. It specifies CASSLRRTGEGATNEKLFF.

V gene TRBV4-1 combines with J gene TRBJ2-1, with a weak D call TRBD2 (7 bases). Per germline, CDR1 MGHRA and CDR2 YSYEKL. This CDR3 region has 14 residues. Trimming left V 1 base short and J 8 bases short, with 12 bases between. CDR3 in amino acids: CASSQVGGPDEQFF. The CDR3 coding sequence is TGCGCCAGCAGCCAAGTCGGGGGGCCCGATGAGCAGTTCTTC.

The CDR3 bases are TGTGCCAGCAGCATGGGGACAGGGGTCGAGCAGTACTTC. Protein product: CASSMGTGVEQYF. V and J are TRBV16 and TRBJ2-7, with 10 bases identical to TRBD1. After removal of 5 bases from V and 6 bases from J, the junction contained 4 bases not matched to a gene. The length of the CDR3 is 13 residues. Germline loops: CDR1 KGHSY, CDR2 FQNENV.

This sequence joins TRBV27 and TRBJ2-1; the match to TRBD2 covers 8 bases. Germline CDR1 is MNHEY and CDR2 is SMNVEV (reference sequence). Unmatched junction bases numbered 5, after V lost 1 base and J lost 3 bases. This CDR3 region has 16 residues. Here the CDR3 DNA reads TGTGCCAGCAGTTTATATGCGGGGGGTTTCTACAATGAGCAGTTCTTC. Its translation is CASSLYAGGFYNEQFF.

This rearrangement joins TRBV5-6 to TRBJ2-1; weak D call: TRBD1 (6 bases). This CDR3 is built from 18 residues. Trimming left V 0 bases short and J 1 base short, with 17 bases between. The V gene's germline CDR1 is SGHDT and CDR2 YYEEEE. CDR3 sequence: CASSLGLGQWLSYNEQFF. In nucleotides, the CDR3 is TGTGCCAGCAGCTTGGGATTAGGACAGTGGTTGTCCTACAATGAGCAGTTCTTC.

The rearrangement links TRBV9 to TRBJ2-1; possibly TRBD2 for D (5 bases). The ends were cut back, 1 base at V and 5 bases at J, with 10 bases in the middle. The CDR3 is 14 residues long. The germline CDR1 and CDR2 sequences are SGDLS and YYNGEE. CDR3: CASSVPSSNNEQFF. In DNA form, the CDR3 reads TGTGCCAGCAGCGTACCTAGCTCAAACAATGAGCAGTTCTTC.

The rearrangement joins TRBV28 to TRBJ1-2; TRBD1 aligns across 8 bases. The CDR3 has 12 amino acids. Germline trimming cut 6 bases from V and 3 bases from J; bases unmatched to any gene: 0. Germline-derived CDR1 and CDR2 are MDHEN and SYDVKM. CDR3 sequence: CASRTGDYGYTF. In DNA, the CDR3 is TGTGCCAGCAGGACAGGGGACTATGGCTACACCTTC.

The genes are TRBV11-2 and TRBJ2-1; D uncertain. V gave up 0 bases and J gave up 2 bases, with 8 bases separating them. Per germline, CDR1 SGHAT and CDR2 FQNNGV. CDR3 length: 15 amino acids. DNA of the CDR3: TGTGCCAGCAGCTTAGATCGGCGGCCCTACAATGAGCAGTTCTTC. It translates to CASSLDRRPYNEQFF.

The chain has TRBV28 and TRBJ2-7; possible D gene TRBD1, 6 bases. The germline V gene has CDR1 MDHEN and CDR2 SYDVKM. This CDR3 is 17 amino acids long. V lost 2 bases to trimming and J lost 3 bases, with 20 bases between them. This CDR3 reads CASSLTGYRDKHYEQYF. The CDR3 DNA reads TGTGCCAGCAGTTTAACGGGTTACCGGGACAAACACTACGAGCAGTACTTC.

The gene calls are TRBV30 and TRBJ2-6, with TRBD2 as a possible D gene (5 bases). Germline V gene data show CDR1 as GTSNPN and CDR2 as SVGIG (reference sequence). The CDR3 is 13 amino acids. The ends were cut back, 5 bases at V and 2 bases at J, with 7 bases in the middle. CDR3 residues: CAWGGPGANVLTF. Written as DNA, the CDR3 is TGTGCCTGGGGAGGACCTGGGGCCAACGTCCTGACTTTC.

The gene calls are TRBV27 and TRBJ2-1, with 13 bases that match TRBD2. V shed 4 bases, J shed 8 bases, and the junction held 5 bases outside the gene matches. The CDR3 totals 15 residues. Per the germline V gene, CDR1 is MNHEY and CDR2 is SMNVEV (reference sequence). CDR3 DNA: TGTGCCAGCAGTTCCACTAGCGGGAGGGTGCATGAGCAGTTCTTC. Translation gives CASSSTSGRVHEQFF.

The chain links TRBV11-2 to TRBJ2-7; TRBD1 aligns across 7 bases. CDR1 and CDR2 (germline): SGHAT, FQNNGV. This CDR3 region has 14 residues. V dropped 4 bases and J dropped 2; count of bases not matched to a gene: 5. DNA for the CDR3: TGTGCCAGCAGCTCCCGACAGGGTACCTACGAGCAGTACTTC. Protein product: CASSSRQGTYEQYF.

The gene calls are TRBV6-5 and TRBJ2-7; TRBD1 aligns across 8 bases. In germline, CDR1 is MNHEY, CDR2 SVGAGI. CDR3 length: 15 residues. V was clipped by 2 bases and J by 3 bases; unmatched bases: 6. CDR3 DNA: TGTGCCAGCAGTTACGTACAGGGGGGTGTCTACGAGCAGTACTTC. Amino acids: CASSYVQGGVYEQYF.

The rearrangement links TRBV6-1 to TRBJ1-2; D possibly corresponds to TRBD1 (6 bases). This CDR3 spans 14 amino acids. Germline V gives CDR1 MNHNS, CDR2 SASEGT. Trimming left V 6 bases short and J 0 bases short, with 11 bases between. The CDR3 spells CASSSGETNYGYTF. The CDR3 DNA follows: TGTGCCAGCAGCTCAGGGGAGACTAACTATGGCTACACCTTC.

The chain links TRBV9 to TRBJ2-1; D is possibly TRBD2 (5 bases). Germline values: CDR1 SGDLS, CDR2 YYNGEE. Trimming removed 0 bases from V and 5 bases from J, with 9 bases in between. The CDR3 is 14 residues long. The CDR3 DNA reads as TGTGCCAGCAGCGTAGGAGACTATAACAATGAGCAGTTCTTC. This sequence encodes CASSVGDYNNEQFF.

This clone is a singleton in its sample. The chain is built from TRBV4-2 and TRBJ1-4; D gene uncertain. The germline V and J ends were trimmed by 1 base and 0 bases, with 9 bases remaining between them. CDR3 size: 16 residues. Germline V gene lookup returns CDR1 LGHNA and CDR2 YNFKEQ. The CDR3 reads CASSQAPRTTNEKLFF. CDR3 sequence (DNA): TGTGCCAGCAGCCAAGCTCCGAGGACAACTAATGAAAAACTGTTTTTT.

The J gene is TRBJ1-2, the V gene TRBV6-6, with unresolved D. Trimming left V 4 bases short and J 4 bases short, with 19 bases between. There are 16 residues in the CDR3. The germline CDR1 and CDR2 sequences are MNHNY and SVGAGI (reference sequence). CDR3 loop: CASSSGNRVTRYGYTF. DNA of the CDR3: TGTGCCAGCAGTTCCGGCAATCGGGTGACCCGCTATGGCTACACCTTC.

V is TRBV21-1 and J is TRBJ2-1; the table's TRBD2 call for D was not verified on the DNA. TRBV21-1 is designated a pseudogene. The length of the CDR3 is 12 residues. CDR3 DNA: TGTGCCAGCAGCCTATGGTACAATGAGCAGTTCTTC. Amino acid sequence: CASSLWYNEQFF.

V usage is TRBV5-1 and J usage is TRBJ1-3; D is unclear. The germline V gene has CDR1 SGHRS and CDR2 YFSETQ. V lost 0 bases, J lost 3 bases, and 10 bases lay in between. CDR3 length equals 15 residues. The CDR3 here is CASSLEGEDGNTIYF. Here the CDR3 DNA reads TGCGCCAGCAGCTTGGAAGGCGAGGATGGAAACACCATATATTTT.

J is TRBJ2-5 and V is TRBV7-9, with no clear D. Germline assignment: CDR1 SEHNR and CDR2 FQNEAQ (reference sequence). V gave up 5 bases and J gave up 0 bases, with 4 bases separating them. The CDR3 is 12 residues long. The chain's CDR3 is CASSKYQETQYF. The CDR3 coding sequence is TGTGCCAGCAGCAAATACCAAGAGACCCAGTACTTC.

The V call is TRBV11-3, the J call TRBJ2-1; D assignment may be TRBD1 or TRBD2 (5 bases each). V lost 1 base and J lost 0, with 19 bases in between. The CDR3 is 19 amino acids. Germline V gene lookup returns CDR1 SGHNT and CDR2 YENEEA. CDR3 coding DNA: TGTGCCAGCAGCTTAGGGGGTGGGGCAGGGAGTATCTCCTACAATGAGCAGTTCTTC. It yields the protein CASSLGGGAGSISYNEQFF.